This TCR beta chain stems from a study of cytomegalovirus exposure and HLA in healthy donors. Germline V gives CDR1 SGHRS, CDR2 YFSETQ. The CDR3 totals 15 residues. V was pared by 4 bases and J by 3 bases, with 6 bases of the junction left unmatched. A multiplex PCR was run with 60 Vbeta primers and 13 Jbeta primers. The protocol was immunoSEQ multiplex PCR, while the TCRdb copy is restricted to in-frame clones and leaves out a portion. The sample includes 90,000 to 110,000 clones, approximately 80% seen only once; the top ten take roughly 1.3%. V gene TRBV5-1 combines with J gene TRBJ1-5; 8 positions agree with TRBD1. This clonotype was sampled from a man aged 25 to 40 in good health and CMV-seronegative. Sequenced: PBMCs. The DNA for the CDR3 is TGCGCCAGCAGCCAAGGGACAGGCGACAATCAGCCCCAGCATTTT. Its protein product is CASSQGTGDNQPQHF. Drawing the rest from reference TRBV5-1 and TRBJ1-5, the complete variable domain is KAGVTQTPRYLIKTRGQQVTLSCSPISGHRSVSWYQQTPGQGLQFLFEYFSETQRNKGNFPGRFSGRQFSNSRSEMNVSTLELGDSALYLCASSQGTGDNQPQHFGDGTRLSIL.